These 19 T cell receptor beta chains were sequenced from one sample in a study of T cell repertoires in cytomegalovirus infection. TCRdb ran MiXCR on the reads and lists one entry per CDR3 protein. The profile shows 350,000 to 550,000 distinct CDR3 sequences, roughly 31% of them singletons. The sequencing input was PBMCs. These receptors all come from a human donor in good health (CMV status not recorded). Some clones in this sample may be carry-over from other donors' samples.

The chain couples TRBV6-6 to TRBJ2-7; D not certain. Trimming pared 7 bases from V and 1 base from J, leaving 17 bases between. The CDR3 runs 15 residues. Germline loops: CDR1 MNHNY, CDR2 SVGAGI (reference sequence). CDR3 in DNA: TGTGCCAGCAATCCACGAGAAGGGATATCCTACGAGCAGTACTTC. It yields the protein CASNPREGISYEQYF.

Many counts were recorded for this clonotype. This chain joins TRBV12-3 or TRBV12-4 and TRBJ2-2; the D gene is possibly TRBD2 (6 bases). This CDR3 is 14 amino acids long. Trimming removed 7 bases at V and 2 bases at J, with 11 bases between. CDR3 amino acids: CASIGGLNTGELFF. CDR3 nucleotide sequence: TGTGCCAGCATAGGAGGGTTAAACACCGGGGAGCTGTTTTTT.

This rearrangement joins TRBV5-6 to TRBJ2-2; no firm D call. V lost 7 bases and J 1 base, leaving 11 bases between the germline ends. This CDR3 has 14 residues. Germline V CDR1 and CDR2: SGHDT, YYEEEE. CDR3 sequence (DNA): TGTGCCAGCGGTCTTGGGGAGAACACCGGGGAGCTGTTTTTT. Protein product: CASGLGENTGELFF.

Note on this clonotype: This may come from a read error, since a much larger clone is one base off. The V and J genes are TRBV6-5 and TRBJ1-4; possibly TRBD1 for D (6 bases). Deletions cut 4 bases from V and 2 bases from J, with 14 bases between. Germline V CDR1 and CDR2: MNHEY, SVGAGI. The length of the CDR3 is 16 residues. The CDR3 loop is CASSSPGGATNEKLFF. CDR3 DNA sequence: TGTGCCAGCAGTTCCCCGGGGGGGGCCACTAATGAAAAACTGTTTTTT.

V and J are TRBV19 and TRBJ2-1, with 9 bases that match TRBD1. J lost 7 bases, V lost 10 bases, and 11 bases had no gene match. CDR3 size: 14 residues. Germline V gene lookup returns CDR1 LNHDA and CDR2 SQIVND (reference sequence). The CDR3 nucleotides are TGTGCCACTCGGAGGGTGGACAGGGGTAATGAGCAGTTCTTC. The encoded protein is CATRRVDRGNEQFF.

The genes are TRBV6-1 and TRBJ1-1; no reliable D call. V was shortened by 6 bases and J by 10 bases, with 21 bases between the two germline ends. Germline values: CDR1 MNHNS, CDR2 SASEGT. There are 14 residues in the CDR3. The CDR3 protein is CASSDHFPGKPAFF. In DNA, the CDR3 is TGTGCCAGCAGCGACCACTTTCCGGGCAAACCAGCTTTCTTT.

In DNA form, the CDR3 reads TGTGCCAGCACCTTCCTCCGCGGTCAGCCCCAGCATTTT. It encodes CASTFLRGQPQHF. V and J are TRBV7-2 and TRBJ1-5; D unresolved. The CDR3 consists of 13 residues. V lost 7 bases, J lost 6 bases, and 13 bases lay in between. Germline values: CDR1 SGHTA, CDR2 FQGNSA.

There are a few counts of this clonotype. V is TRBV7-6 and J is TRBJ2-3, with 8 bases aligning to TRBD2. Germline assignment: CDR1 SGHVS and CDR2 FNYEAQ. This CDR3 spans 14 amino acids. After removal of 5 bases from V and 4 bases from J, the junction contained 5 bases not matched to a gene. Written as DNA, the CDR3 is TGTGCCAGCAGCCAGGGACTAGTTGCAGATACGCAGTATTTT. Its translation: CASSQGLVADTQYF.

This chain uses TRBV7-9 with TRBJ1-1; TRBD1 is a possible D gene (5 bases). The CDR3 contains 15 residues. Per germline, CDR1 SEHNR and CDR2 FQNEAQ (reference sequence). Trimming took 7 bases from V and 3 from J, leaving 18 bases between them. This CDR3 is CASTSEWDGHTEAFF. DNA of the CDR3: TGTGCCAGCACTTCTGAATGGGACGGACACACTGAAGCTTTCTTT.

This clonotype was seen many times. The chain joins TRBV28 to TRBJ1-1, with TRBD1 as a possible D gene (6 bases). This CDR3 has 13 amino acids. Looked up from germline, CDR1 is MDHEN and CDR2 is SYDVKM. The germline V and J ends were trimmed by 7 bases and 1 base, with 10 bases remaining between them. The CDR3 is CASTVRGNTEAFF. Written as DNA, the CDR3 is TGTGCCAGCACGGTCAGGGGGAACACTGAAGCTTTCTTT.

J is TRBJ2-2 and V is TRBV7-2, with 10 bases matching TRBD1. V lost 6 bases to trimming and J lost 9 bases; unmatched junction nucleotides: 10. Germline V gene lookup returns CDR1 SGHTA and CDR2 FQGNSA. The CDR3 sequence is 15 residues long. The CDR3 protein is CASSQDRGDHRELFF. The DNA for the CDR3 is TGTGCCAGCAGTCAGGACAGGGGGGACCACCGGGAGCTGTTTTTT.

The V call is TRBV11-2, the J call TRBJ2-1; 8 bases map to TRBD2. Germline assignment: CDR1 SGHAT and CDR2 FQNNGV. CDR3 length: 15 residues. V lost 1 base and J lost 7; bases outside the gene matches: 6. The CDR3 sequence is CASSLVAGGLNEQFF. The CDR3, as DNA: TGTGCCAGCAGCTTAGTTGCGGGAGGATTGAATGAGCAGTTCTTC.

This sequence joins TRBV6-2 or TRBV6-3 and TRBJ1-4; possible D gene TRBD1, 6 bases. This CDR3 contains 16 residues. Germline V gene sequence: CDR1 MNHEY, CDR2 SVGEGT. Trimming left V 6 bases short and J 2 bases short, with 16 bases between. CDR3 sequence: CASRIETGKTNEKLFF. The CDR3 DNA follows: TGTGCCAGCAGGATCGAAACAGGGAAGACTAATGAAAAACTGTTTTTT.

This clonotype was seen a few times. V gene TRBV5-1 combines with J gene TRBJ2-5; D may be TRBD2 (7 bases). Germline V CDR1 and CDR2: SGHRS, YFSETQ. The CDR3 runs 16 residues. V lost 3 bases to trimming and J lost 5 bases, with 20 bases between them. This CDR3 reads CASSSLVGGRGETQYF. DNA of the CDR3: TGCGCCAGCAGCTCATTGGTGGGGGGGCGAGGTGAGACCCAGTACTTC.

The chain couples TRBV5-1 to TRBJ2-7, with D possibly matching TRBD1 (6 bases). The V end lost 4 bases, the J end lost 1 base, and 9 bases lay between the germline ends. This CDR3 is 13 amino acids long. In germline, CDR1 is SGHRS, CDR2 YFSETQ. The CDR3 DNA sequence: TGCGCCAGCAGCAGGACAGCATCCTACGAGCAGTACTTC. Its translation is CASSRTASYEQYF.

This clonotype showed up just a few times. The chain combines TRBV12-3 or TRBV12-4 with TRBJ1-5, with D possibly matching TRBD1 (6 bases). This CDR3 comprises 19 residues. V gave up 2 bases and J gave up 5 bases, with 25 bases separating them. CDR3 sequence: CASSLMLSEDPEGDQPQHF. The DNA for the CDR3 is TGTGCCAGCAGTTTAATGTTATCTGAGGACCCGGAGGGGGATCAGCCCCAGCATTTT.

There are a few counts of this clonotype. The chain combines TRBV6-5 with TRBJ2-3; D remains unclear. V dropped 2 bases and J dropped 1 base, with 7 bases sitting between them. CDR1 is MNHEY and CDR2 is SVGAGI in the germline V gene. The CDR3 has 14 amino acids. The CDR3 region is CASSYGSRTDTQYF. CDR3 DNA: TGTGCCAGCAGTTACGGAAGTCGCACAGATACGCAGTATTTT.

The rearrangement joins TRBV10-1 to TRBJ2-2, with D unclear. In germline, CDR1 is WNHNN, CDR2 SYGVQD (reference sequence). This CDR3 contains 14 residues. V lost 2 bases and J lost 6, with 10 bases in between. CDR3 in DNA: TGCGCCAGCAGTGAGAGTCCAAGATCCGGGGAGCTGTTTTTT. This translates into CASSESPRSGELFF.

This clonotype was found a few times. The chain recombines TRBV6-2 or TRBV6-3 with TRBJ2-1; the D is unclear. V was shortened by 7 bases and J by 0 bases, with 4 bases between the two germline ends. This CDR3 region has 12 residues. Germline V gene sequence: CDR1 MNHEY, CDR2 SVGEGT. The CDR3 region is CASKSSYNEQFF. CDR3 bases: TGTGCCAGCAAGAGCTCCTACAATGAGCAGTTCTTC.